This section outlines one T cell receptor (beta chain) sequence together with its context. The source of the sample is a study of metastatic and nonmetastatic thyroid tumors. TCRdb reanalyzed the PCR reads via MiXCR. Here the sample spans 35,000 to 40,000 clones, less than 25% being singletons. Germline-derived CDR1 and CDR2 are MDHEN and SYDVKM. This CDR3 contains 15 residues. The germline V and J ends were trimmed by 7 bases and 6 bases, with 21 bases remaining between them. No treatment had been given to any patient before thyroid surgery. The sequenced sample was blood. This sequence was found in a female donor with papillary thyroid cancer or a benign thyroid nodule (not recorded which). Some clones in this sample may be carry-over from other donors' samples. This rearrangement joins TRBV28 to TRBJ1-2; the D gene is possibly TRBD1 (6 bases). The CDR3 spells CASIPPRGGPHGYTF. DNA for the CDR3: TGTGCCAGCATTCCTCCCCGTGGGGGGCCTCATGGCTACACCTTC.